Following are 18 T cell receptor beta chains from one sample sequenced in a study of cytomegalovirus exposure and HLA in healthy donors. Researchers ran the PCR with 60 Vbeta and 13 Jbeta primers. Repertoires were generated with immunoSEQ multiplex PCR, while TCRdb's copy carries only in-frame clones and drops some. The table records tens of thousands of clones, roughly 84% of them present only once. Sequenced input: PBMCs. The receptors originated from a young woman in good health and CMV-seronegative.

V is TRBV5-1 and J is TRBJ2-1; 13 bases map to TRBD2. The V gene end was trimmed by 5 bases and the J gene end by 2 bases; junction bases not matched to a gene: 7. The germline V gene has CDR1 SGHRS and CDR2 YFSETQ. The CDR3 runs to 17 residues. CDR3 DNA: TGCGCCAGCAGACGGACTAGCGGGGGCCTAGCCTACAATGAGCAGTTCTTC. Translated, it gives CASRRTSGGLAYNEQFF.

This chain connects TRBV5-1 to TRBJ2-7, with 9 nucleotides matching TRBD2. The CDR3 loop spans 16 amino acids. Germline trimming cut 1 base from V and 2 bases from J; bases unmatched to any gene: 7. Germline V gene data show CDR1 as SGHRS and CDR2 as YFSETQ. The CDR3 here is CASSLNPSGTTYEQYF. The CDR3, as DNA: TGCGCCAGCAGCTTGAATCCTAGCGGGACCACCTACGAGCAGTACTTC.

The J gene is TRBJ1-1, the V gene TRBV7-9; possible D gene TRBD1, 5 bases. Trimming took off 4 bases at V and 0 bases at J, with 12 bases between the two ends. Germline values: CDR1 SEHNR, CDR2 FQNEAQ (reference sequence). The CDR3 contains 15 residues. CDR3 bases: TGTGCCAGCAGCTCACCGCTAGGGGTGAACACTGAAGCTTTCTTT. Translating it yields CASSSPLGVNTEAFF.

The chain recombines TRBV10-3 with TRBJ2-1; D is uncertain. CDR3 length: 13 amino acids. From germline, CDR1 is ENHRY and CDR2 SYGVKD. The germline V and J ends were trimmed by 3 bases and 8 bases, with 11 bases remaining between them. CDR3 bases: TGTGCCATCAGTGAATCCGGGTCGCATGAGCAGTTCTTC. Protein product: CAISESGSHEQFF.

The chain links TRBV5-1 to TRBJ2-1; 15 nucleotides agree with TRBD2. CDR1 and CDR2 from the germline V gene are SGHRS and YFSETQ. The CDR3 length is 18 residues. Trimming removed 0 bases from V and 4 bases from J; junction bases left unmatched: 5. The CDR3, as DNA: TGCGCCAGCAGCTTGGTTTGGACTAGCGGGAGGGGGTACAATGAGCAGTTCTTC. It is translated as CASSLVWTSGRGYNEQFF.

The CDR3 region has the DNA TGTGCCAGCTCCCACTCCTACGAGCAGTACTTC. Protein product: CASSHSYEQYF. The chain uses TRBV18 and TRBJ2-7; D is ambiguous. The germline CDR1 and CDR2 sequences are KGHSH and LQKENI. The V gene lost 6 bases and the J gene lost 0 bases, with 3 bases spanning the gap. This CDR3 spans 11 amino acids.

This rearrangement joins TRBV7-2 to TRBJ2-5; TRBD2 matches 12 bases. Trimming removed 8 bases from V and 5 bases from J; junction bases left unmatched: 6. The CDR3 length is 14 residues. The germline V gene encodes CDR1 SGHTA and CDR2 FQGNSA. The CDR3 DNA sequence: TGTGCCAGCTCTCGGACTAGCGGGATGGAGACCCAGTACTTC. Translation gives CASSRTSGMETQYF. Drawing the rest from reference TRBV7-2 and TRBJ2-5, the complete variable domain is GAGVSQSPSNKVTEKGKDVELRCDPISGHTALYWYRQSLGQGLEFLIYFQGNSAPDKSGLPSDRFSAERTGGSVSTLTIQRTQQEDSAVYLCASSRTSGMETQYFGPGTRLLVL.

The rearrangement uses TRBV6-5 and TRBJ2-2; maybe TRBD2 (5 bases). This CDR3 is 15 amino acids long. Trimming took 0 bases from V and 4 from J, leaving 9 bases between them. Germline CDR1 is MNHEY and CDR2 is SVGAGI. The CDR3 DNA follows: TGTGCCAGCAGTTACTCGATGGGGAGCACCGGGGAGCTGTTTTTT. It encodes CASSYSMGSTGELFF.

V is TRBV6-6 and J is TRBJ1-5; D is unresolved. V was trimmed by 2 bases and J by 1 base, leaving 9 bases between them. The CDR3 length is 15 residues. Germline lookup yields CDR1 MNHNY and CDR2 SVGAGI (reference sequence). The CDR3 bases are TGTGCCAGCAGTTACCGCCCGCGGAGCAATCAGCCCCAGCATTTT. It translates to CASSYRPRSNQPQHF.

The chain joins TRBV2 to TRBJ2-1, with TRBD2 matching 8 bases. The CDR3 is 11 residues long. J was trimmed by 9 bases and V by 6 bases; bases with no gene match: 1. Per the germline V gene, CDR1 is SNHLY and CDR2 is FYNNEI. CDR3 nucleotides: TGTGCCAGCAGCGCGGGGGGTGAGCAGTTCTTC. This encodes CASSAGGEQFF.

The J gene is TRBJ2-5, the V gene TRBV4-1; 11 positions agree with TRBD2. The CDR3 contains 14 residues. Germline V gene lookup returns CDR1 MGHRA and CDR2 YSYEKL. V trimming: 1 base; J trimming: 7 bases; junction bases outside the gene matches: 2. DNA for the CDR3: TGCGCCAGCAGCCAAGGGACTAGCGGGTGGACCCAGTACTTC. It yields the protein CASSQGTSGWTQYF.

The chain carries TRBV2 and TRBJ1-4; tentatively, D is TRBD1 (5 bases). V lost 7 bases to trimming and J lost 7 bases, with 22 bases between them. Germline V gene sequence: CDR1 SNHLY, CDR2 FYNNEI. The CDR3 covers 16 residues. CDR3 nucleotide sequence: TGTGCCAGCACCTCCCTTTTGGGGGGGTATAGTGAAAAACTGTTTTTT. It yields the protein CASTSLLGGYSEKLFF.

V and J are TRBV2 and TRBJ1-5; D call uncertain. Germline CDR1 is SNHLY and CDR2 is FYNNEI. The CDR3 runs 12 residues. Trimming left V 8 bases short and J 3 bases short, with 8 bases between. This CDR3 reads CASGSYNQPQHF. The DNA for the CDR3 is TGTGCCAGCGGCAGTTACAATCAGCCCCAGCATTTT.

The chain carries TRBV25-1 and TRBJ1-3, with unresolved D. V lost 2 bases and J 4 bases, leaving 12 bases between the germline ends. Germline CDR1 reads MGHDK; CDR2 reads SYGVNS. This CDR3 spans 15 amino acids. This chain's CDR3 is CASSEPWSTGNTIYF. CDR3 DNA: TGTGCCAGCAGTGAACCGTGGTCGACAGGAAACACCATATATTTT.

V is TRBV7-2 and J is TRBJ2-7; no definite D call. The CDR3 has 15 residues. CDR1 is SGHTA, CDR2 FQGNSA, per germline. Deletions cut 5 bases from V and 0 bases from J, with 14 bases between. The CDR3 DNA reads TGTGCCAGCAGCCCCAGTCGGGTTTTCTCCTACGAGCAGTACTTC. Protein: CASSPSRVFSYEQYF.

CDR3 region: CAISESVAVAGGNEQFF. CDR3 bases: TGTGCCATCAGTGAGTCGGTCGCGGTAGCGGGAGGGAATGAGCAGTTCTTC. The V call is TRBV10-3, the J call TRBJ2-1, with TRBD2 matching 11 bases. The ends lost 0 bases at V and 7 bases at J; junction bases unmatched: 8. The CDR3 runs to 17 residues. The germline gives CDR1 ENHRY, CDR2 SYGVKD.

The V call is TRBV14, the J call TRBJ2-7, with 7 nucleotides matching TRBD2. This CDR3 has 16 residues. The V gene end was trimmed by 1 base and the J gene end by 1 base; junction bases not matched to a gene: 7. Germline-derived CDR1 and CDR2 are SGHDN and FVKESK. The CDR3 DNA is TGTGCCAGCAGCCAAGGCGCGGGAGTGGGTTCCTACGAGCAGTACTTC. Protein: CASSQGAGVGSYEQYF.

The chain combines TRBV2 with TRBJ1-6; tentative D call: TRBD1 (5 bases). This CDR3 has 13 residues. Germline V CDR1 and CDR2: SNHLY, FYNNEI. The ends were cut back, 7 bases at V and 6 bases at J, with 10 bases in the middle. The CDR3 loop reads CASISQGNSPLHF. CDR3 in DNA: TGTGCCAGCATCAGTCAGGGTAATTCACCCCTCCACTTT.